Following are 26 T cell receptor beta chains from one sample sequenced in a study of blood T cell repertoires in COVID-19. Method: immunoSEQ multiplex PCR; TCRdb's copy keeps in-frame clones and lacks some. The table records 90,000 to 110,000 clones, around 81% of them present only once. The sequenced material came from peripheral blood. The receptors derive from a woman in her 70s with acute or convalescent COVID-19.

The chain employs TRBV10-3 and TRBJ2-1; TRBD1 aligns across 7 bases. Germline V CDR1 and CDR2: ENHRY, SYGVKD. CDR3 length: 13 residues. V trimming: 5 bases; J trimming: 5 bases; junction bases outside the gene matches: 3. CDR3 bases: TGTGCCATCAGTACGGGACAGCACAATGAGCAGTTCTTC. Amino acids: CAISTGQHNEQFF.

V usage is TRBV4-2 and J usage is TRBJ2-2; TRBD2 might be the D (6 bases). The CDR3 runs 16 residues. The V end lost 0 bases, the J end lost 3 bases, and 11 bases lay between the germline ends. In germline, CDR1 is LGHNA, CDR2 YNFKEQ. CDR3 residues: CASSQDLGGYTGELFF. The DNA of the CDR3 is TGTGCCAGCAGCCAAGATTTGGGGGGATACACCGGGGAGCTGTTTTTT.

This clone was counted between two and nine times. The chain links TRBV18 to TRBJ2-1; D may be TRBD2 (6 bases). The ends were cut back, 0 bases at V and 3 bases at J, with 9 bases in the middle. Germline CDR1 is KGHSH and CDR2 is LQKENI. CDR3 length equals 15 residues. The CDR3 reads CASSPPTRNYNEQFF. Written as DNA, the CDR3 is TGTGCCAGCTCACCACCGACTAGGAACTACAATGAGCAGTTCTTC.

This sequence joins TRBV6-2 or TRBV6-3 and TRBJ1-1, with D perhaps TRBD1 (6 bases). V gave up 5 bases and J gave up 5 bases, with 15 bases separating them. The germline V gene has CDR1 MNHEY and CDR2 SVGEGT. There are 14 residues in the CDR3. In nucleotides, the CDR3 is TGTGCCAGCAGTACGCTACAGGGAGCGACTGAAGCTTTCTTT. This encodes CASSTLQGATEAFF.

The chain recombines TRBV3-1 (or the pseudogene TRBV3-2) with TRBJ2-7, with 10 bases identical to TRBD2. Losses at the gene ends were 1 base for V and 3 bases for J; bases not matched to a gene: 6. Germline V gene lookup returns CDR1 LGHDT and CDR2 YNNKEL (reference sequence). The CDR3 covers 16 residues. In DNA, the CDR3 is TGTGCCAGCAGCCAAGGCTTTAGCGGGAGGTACTACGAGCAGTACTTC. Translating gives CASSQGFSGRYYEQYF.

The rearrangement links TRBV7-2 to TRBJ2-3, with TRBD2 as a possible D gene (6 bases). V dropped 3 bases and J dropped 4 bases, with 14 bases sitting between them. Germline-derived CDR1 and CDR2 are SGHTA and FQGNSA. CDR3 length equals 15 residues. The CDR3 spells CASSFGGLSADTQYF. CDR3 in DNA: TGTGCCAGCAGCTTCGGGGGACTCAGCGCAGATACGCAGTATTTT.

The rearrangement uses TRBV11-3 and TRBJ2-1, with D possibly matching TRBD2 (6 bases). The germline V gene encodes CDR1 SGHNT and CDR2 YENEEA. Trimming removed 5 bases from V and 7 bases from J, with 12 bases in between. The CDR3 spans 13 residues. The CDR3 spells CASSPAGRNEQFF. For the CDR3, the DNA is TGTGCCAGCAGCCCGGCGGGGCGGAATGAGCAGTTCTTC. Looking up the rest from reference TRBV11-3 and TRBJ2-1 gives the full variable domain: EAGVVQSPRYKIIEKKQPVAFWCNPISGHNTLYWYLQNLGQGPELLIRYENEEAVDDSQLPKDRFSAERLKGVDSTLKIQPAELGDSAVYLCASSPAGRNEQFFGPGTRLTVL.

The chain's CDR3 is CASSPTSAEAFF. The CDR3 nucleotides are TGTGCCAGCTCACCAACGAGCGCTGAAGCTTTCTTT. The V and J genes are TRBV18 and TRBJ1-1; D is undetermined. CDR3 length equals 12 residues. Trimming took off 2 bases at V and 6 bases at J, with 7 bases between the two ends. CDR1 KGHSH and CDR2 LQKENI come from the germline V gene. Full variable domain (missing parts from reference TRBV18 and TRBJ1-1): NAGVMQNPRHLVRRRGQEARLRCSPMKGHSHVYWYRQLPEEGLKFMVYLQKENIIDESGMPKERFSAEFPKEGPSILRIQQVVRGDSAAYFCASSPTSAEAFFGQGTRLTVV.

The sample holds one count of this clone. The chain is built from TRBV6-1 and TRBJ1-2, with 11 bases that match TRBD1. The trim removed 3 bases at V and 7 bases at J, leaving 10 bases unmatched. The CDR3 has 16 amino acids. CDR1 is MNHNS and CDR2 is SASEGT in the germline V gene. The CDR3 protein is CASSDGTGGFDRGYTF. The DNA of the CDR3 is TGTGCCAGCAGTGACGGGACAGGGGGGTTTGATCGTGGCTACACCTTC.

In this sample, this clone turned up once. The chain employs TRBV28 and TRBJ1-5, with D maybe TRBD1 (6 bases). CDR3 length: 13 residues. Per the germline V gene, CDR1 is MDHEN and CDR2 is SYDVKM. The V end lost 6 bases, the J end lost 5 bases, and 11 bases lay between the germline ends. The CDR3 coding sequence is TGTGCCAGCAGCCGGGGGGGGCATCAGCCCCAGCATTTT. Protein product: CASSRGGHQPQHF.

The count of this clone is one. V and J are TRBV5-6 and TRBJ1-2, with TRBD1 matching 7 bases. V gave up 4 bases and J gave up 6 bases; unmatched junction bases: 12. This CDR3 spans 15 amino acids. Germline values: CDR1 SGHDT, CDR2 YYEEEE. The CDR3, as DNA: TGTGCCAGCAGCCCCCAACACAGGGGTGGGCATGGCTACACCTTC. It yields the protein CASSPQHRGGHGYTF.

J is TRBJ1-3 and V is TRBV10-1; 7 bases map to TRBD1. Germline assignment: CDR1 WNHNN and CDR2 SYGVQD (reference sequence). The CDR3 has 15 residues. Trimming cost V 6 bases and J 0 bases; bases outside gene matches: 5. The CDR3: CASRGQTNSGNTIYF. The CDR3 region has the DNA TGCGCCAGCAGGGGACAGACGAACTCTGGAAACACCATATATTTT.

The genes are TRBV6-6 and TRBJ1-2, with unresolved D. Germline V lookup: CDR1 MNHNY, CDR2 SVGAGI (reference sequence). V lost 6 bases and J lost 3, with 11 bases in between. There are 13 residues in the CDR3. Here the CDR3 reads CASRPARDYGYTF. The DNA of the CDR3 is TGTGCCAGCAGACCCGCCCGGGACTATGGCTACACCTTC.

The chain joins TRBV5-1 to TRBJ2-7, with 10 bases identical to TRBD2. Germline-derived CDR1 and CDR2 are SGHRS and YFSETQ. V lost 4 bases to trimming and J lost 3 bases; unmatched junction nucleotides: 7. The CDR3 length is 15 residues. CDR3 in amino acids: CASSPESGGDYEQYF. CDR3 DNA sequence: TGCGCCAGCAGCCCGGAGAGCGGGGGGGACTACGAGCAGTACTTC.

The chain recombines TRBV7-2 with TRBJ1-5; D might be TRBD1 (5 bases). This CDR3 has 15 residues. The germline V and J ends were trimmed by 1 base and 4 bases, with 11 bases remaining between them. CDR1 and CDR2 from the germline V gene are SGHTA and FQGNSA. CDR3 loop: CASSLEGGVNQPQHF. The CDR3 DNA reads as TGTGCCAGCAGCTTAGAGGGAGGGGTGAATCAGCCCCAGCATTTT.

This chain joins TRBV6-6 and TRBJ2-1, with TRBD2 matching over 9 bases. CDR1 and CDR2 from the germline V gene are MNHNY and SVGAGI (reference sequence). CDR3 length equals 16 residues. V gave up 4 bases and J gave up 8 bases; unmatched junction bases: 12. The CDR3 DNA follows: TGTGCCAGCAGTTCCTCTAGGCGGGGGGGCGCGGATGAGCAGTTCTTC. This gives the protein CASSSSRRGGADEQFF.

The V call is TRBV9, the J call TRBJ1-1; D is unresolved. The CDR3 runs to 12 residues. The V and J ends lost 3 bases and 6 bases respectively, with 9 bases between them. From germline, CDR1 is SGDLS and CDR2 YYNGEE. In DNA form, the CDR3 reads TGTGCCAGCAGCGGCGACAAATCTGAAGCTTTCTTT. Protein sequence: CASSGDKSEAFF.

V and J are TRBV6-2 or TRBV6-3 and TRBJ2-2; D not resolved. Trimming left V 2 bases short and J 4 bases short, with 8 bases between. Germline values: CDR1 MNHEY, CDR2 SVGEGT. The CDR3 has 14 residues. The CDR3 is CASSYKIFTGELFF. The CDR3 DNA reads TGTGCCAGCAGTTACAAAATCTTCACCGGGGAGCTGTTTTTT.

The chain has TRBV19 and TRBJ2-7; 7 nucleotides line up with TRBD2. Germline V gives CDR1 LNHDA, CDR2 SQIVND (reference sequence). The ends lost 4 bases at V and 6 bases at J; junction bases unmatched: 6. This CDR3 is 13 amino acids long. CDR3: CASSRAPGGEQYF. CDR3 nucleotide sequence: TGTGCCAGTAGTAGAGCCCCGGGGGGCGAGCAGTACTTC.

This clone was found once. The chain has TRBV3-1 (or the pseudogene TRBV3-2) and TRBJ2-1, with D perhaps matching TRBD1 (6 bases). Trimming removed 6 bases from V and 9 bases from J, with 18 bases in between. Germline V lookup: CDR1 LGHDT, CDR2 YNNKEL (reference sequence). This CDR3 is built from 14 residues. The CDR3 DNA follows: TGTGCCAGCAGTCAAACAGAGGGGGTCGGTGAGCAGTTCTTC. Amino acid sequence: CASSQTEGVGEQFF.

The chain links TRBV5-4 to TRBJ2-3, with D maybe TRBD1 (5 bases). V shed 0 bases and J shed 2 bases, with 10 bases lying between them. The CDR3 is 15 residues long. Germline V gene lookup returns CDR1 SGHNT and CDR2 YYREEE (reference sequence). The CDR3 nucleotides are TGTGCCAGCAGCTTGGTCACAGGACCCACAGATACGCAGTATTTT. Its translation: CASSLVTGPTDTQYF.

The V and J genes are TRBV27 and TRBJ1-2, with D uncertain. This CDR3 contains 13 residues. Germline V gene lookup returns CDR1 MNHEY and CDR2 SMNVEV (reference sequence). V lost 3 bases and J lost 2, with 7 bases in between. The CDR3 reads CASSFFSNYGYTF. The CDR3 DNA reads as TGTGCCAGCAGTTTTTTTAGCAACTATGGCTACACCTTC.

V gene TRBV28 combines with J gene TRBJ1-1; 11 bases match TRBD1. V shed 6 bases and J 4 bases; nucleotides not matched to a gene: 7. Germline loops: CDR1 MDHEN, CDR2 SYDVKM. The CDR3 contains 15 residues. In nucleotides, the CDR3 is TGTGCCAGCAGATTACCGGGACAGGGGGGCACTGAAGCTTTCTTT. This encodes CASRLPGQGGTEAFF.

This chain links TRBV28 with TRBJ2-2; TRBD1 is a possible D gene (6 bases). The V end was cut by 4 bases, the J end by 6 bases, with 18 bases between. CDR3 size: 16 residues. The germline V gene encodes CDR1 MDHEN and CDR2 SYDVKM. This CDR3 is CASSSPVGTSPGELFF. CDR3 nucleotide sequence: TGTGCCAGCAGTTCGCCCGTTGGGACATCCCCCGGGGAGCTGTTTTTT. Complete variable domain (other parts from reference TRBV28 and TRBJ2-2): DVKVTQSSRYLVKRTGEKVFLECVQDMDHENMFWYRQDPGLGLRLIYFSYDVKMKEKGDIPEGYSVSREKKERFSLILESASTNQTSMYLCASSSPVGTSPGELFFGEGSRLTVL.

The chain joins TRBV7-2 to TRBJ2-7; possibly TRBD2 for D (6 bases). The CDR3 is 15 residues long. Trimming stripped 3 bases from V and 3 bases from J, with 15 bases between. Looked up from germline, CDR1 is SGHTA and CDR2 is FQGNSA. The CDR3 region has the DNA TGTGCCAGCAGCTTCTACTCGGGACTCGACTACGAGCAGTACTTC. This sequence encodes CASSFYSGLDYEQYF.

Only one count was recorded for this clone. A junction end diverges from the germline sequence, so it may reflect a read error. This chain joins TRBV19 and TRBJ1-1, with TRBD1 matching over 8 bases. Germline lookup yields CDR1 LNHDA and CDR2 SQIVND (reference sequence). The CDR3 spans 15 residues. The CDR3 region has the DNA TGTGCCAGTAGACAGGGGGTTGAGTGGAACAATGAAGCTTTCTTT. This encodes CASRQGVEWNNEAFF.